The next 9 T cell receptor beta chains were all read from a single sample in a study of molecular identifiers for immune sequencing clone quantification. Each CDR3 protein is one row after TCRdb ran MiXCR on the PCR reads. The table records about 320,000 distinct CDR3 sequences, 20% to 25% of them present only once. Sample: naive CD8+ T cells from blood, with Jurkat cell RNA spiked in. Subset denoted: FACS-sorted CD8+CD4-CCR7+CD45RA+ naive T cells. All receptors derive from a human donor in good health. Some libraries in this study had Jurkat cell RNA spiked in.

In this sample, this clonotype turned up a few times. The chain carries TRBV27 and TRBJ2-1; TRBD1 might be the D (7 bases). The germline V gene encodes CDR1 MNHEY and CDR2 SMNVEV (reference sequence). This CDR3 contains 16 residues. V gave up 1 base and J gave up 7 bases, with 17 bases separating them. DNA of the CDR3: TGTGCCAGCAGTTTATTGGGCAGGGGGGCTATAAATGAGCAGTTCTTC. This sequence encodes CASSLLGRGAINEQFF.

This chain uses TRBV27 with TRBJ2-2; D call uncertain. Between the trimmed V and J ends, which lost 0 bases and 3 bases, there was a span of 5 bases. The length of the CDR3 is 14 residues. Germline V gene sequence: CDR1 MNHEY, CDR2 SMNVEV (reference sequence). CDR3 amino acids: CASSLSADTGELFF. The DNA of the CDR3 is TGTGCCAGCAGTTTATCCGCGGACACCGGGGAGCTGTTTTTT.

This clonotype occurred a few times. One base away lies a much larger clone, so this may be a sequencing read error. V gene TRBV9 combines with J gene TRBJ2-2; weak D call: TRBD2 (6 bases). Germline V gene lookup returns CDR1 SGDLS and CDR2 YYNGEE. This CDR3 comprises 16 residues. Trimming shortened V by 0 bases and J by 1 base, and 10 bases separated the two germline ends. The CDR3 is CASSVVASENTGELFF. The CDR3 DNA reads TGTGCCAGCAGCGTAGTGGCTAGCGAGAACACCGGGGAGCTGTTTTTT.

In its sample, this clonotype was seen many times. V is TRBV28 and J is TRBJ2-3; 9 positions agree with TRBD1. Germline CDR1 reads MDHEN; CDR2 reads SYDVKM. The CDR3 is made up of 15 amino acids. Trimming took 6 bases from V and 3 from J; bases not matched to a gene: 7. The CDR3 protein is CASSEQGAKTDTQYF. CDR3 nucleotide sequence: TGTGCCAGCAGCGAACAGGGGGCTAAGACAGATACGCAGTATTTT.

About this clonotype itself: With a much larger clone just one base away, this may be a read error. The J gene is TRBJ2-3, the V gene TRBV6-5; 9 bases match TRBD1. Germline CDR1 and CDR2: MNHEY and SVGAGI. This CDR3 has 14 residues. CDR3: CAGSAGTGTDTQYF. Here the CDR3 DNA reads TGTGCCGGCAGTGCCGGGACAGGGACAGATACGCAGTATTTT.

The chain joins TRBV7-6 to TRBJ2-5; 7 positions match TRBD2. This CDR3 comprises 15 residues. V lost 3 bases to trimming and J lost 5 bases; unmatched junction nucleotides: 9. CDR1 is SGHVS and CDR2 is FNYEAQ in the germline V gene. The CDR3 loop reads CASSFLRGVQETQYF. The CDR3 DNA sequence: TGTGCCAGCAGCTTCCTCCGGGGGGTTCAGGAGACCCAGTACTTC.

Comment on this clonotype: This could be a read error, since a much larger clone is one nucleotide away. The CDR3: CGGWTGLYGYTF. The CDR3 bases are TGCGGCGGTTGGACAGGACTTTATGGCTACACCTTC. This rearrangement joins TRBV29-1 to TRBJ1-2; 7 bases align to TRBD1. The CDR3 totals 12 residues. Per germline, CDR1 SQVTM and CDR2 ANQGSEA.

The chain employs TRBV11-2 and TRBJ2-3; tentative D call: TRBD1 (5 bases). This CDR3 region has 14 residues. Germline loops: CDR1 SGHAT, CDR2 FQNNGV. The ends were cut back, 8 bases at V and 0 bases at J, with 12 bases in the middle. The CDR3: CASHGHLSTDTQYF. CDR3 nucleotide sequence: TGTGCCAGCCATGGACACCTTAGCACAGATACGCAGTATTTT.

About this clonotype itself: A much bigger clone sits one base away, suggesting this may be a read error. The chain couples TRBV5-3 to TRBJ2-5; 15 bases agree with TRBD2. TRBV5-3 is an ORF, with its function uncertain. CDR3 size: 19 residues. CDR3 coding DNA: TGTGCCAGCAGCTTGGACAAACCGGGACTAGCGGGAGGTCCCAAGACCCAGTACTTC. This encodes CASSLDKPGLAGGPKTQYF.